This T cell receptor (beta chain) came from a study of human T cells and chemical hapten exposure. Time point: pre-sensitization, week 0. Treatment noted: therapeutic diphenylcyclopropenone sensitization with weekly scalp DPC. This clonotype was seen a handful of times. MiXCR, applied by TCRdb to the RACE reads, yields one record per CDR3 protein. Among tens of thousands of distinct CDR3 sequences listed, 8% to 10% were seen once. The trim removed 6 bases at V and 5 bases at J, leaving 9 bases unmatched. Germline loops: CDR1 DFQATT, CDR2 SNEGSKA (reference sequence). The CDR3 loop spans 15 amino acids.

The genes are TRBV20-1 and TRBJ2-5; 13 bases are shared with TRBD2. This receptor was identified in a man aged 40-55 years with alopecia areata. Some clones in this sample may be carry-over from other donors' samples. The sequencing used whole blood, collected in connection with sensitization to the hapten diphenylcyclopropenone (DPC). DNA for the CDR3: TGCAGTGCCCTTATACTAGCGGGAGGGCGGGAGACCCAGTACTTC. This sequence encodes CSALILAGGRETQYF.